This TCR beta chain appears in the sequencing data of a study of cytomegalovirus exposure and HLA in healthy donors. General study findings and limits: Whilst most TCR sequences proved rare, a subset of public TCRs occurred across many donors.

V gave up 0 bases and J gave up 2 bases, with 5 bases separating them. This CDR3 spans 15 amino acids. Per germline, CDR1 SGHAT and CDR2 FQNNGV. A multiplex PCR was run with 60 Vbeta primers and 13 Jbeta primers. Sequencing was performed with immunoSEQ multiplex PCR; in TCRdb, only in-frame clones are kept and a portion is missing. The sample lists about 180,000 clones; 76% were seen once. This clone was counted a few times. No antigen is known for it. V gene TRBV11-2 combines with J gene TRBJ2-6; D unresolved. Material: PBMCs. This receptor was taken from a man aged 18-30 years in good health and CMV-seronegative. The CDR3 protein is CASSLDIAGANVLTF. CDR3 bases: TGTGCCAGCAGCTTAGACATAGCTGGGGCCAACGTCCTGACTTTC. Full variable domain (remainder filled in from reference TRBV11-2 and TRBJ2-6): EAGVAQSPRYKIIEKRQSVAFWCNPISGHATLYWYQQILGQGPKLLIQFQNNGVVDDSQLPKDRFSAERLKGVDSTLKIQPAKLEDSAVYLCASSLDIAGANVLTFGAGSRLTVL.